This TCR beta chain came from a study of blood T cell repertoires in COVID-19. Looking at the study overall: There were acute and convalescent COVID-19 samples, and they came from the United States, Italy and Spain. PBMCs, B-cell-depleted T cells, or T cells were the source of the cDNA or gDNA that made up the material.

Clones were sequenced by immunoSEQ multiplex PCR, and TCRdb holds only the in-frame ones, with some missing. Of about 260,000 clones in the sample, around 87% are singletons; the top ten hold 2% to 2.5%. The CDR3 loop spans 13 amino acids. Germline CDR1 is SNHLY and CDR2 is FYNNEI. V was pared by 2 bases and J by 8 bases, with 10 bases between. The TCR comes from a woman between 50 and 59 years old who had recovered from COVID-19. Sequencing used peripheral blood. This chain links TRBV2 with TRBJ2-1; weak D call: TRBD2 (6 bases). CDR3 in amino acids: CASSELLADEQFF. In nucleotides, the CDR3 is TGTGCCAGCAGTGAATTGTTAGCGGATGAGCAGTTCTTC. The variable domain in full, with the rest retrieved from reference TRBV2 and TRBJ2-1, is EPEVTQTPSHQVTQMGQEVILRCVPISNHLYFYWYRQILGQKVEFLVSFYNNEISEKSEIFDDQFSVERPDGSNFTLKIRSTKLEDSAMYFCASSELLADEQFFGPGTRLTVL.